The 14 T cell receptor beta chains in this list originate from one sample, sequenced in a study of T cell repertoires in cytomegalovirus infection. MiXCR, applied by TCRdb to the reads, yields one record per CDR3 protein. The table has 310,000 or so distinct CDR3 sequences, roughly a tenth seen once. Sequenced sample: PBMCs. The source of these receptors is a human donor in good health (CMV status not recorded). Some clones in this sample may be carry-over from other donors' samples.

This chain joins TRBV20-1 and TRBJ2-3; 9 bases line up with TRBD2. The germline V gene encodes CDR1 DFQATT and CDR2 SNEGSKA (reference sequence). The CDR3 runs 16 residues. Trimming took 0 bases from V and 2 from J; bases not matched to a gene: 6. The CDR3 protein is CSARDSGGGATDTQYF. The DNA of the CDR3 is TGCAGTGCTAGAGATAGTGGCGGGGGGGCCACAGATACGCAGTATTTT.

This rearrangement joins TRBV19 to TRBJ2-3; TRBD2 aligns across 10 bases. CDR1 and CDR2 (germline): LNHDA, SQIVND (reference sequence). V gave up 4 bases and J gave up 2 bases; unmatched junction bases: 6. This CDR3 is built from 16 residues. The CDR3 spells CASSTLAGAITDTQYF. In nucleotides, the CDR3 is TGTGCCAGTAGTACCCTAGCGGGGGCTATCACAGATACGCAGTATTTT.

This clonotype was detected ten times or more. V usage is TRBV6-1 and J usage is TRBJ2-3; 7 bases align to TRBD2. V shed 7 bases and J 3 bases; nucleotides not matched to a gene: 7. The CDR3 has 14 residues. Per the germline V gene, CDR1 is MNHNS and CDR2 is SASEGT. CDR3: CASMWLAATDTQYF. In DNA, the CDR3 is TGTGCCAGCATGTGGCTAGCGGCGACAGATACGCAGTATTTT.

This clonotype was observed at least ten times. The chain uses TRBV2 and TRBJ2-5; D is undetermined. Germline CDR1 is SNHLY and CDR2 is FYNNEI. V lost 6 bases, J lost 4 bases, and 12 bases lay in between. This CDR3 contains 13 residues. The CDR3 DNA is TGTGCCAGCAGGTTGGAGACTCGAGAGACCCAGTACTTC. It specifies CASRLETRETQYF.

This clonotype was detected many times. CDR3 bases: TGTGCCAGCAGTTCTACAAGTATTTACAATGAGCAGTTCTTC. It translates to CASSSTSIYNEQFF. The chain employs TRBV2 and TRBJ2-1; D ambiguous. The germline V gene has CDR1 SNHLY and CDR2 FYNNEI. The CDR3 is 14 residues long. V was trimmed by 5 bases and J by 4 bases, leaving 12 bases between them.

This clonotype was counted ten times or more. This CDR3 is CASSYSMEVPSYGYTF. The CDR3 region has the DNA TGTGCCAGCAGTTACTCTATGGAGGTCCCAAGCTATGGCTACACCTTC. The rearrangement uses TRBV6-5 and TRBJ1-2, with unresolved D. The CDR3 has 16 residues. The V end was cut by 0 bases, the J end by 4 bases, with 15 bases between. CDR1 and CDR2 (germline): MNHEY, SVGAGI.

Ten or more counts support this clonotype. This chain connects TRBV19 to TRBJ2-6, with 8 nucleotides matching TRBD1. CDR1 is LNHDA and CDR2 is SQIVND in the germline V gene (reference sequence). V lost 5 bases to trimming and J lost 12 bases; unmatched junction nucleotides: 6. The CDR3 length is 13 residues. CDR3 DNA sequence: TGTGCCAGTAGTCAAGGACAGGGAAGCGTCCTGACTTTC. Translated: CASSQGQGSVLTF.

This clonotype was seen a few times. V and J are TRBV12-3 or TRBV12-4 and TRBJ1-2; D unresolved. V was clipped by 1 base and J by 5 bases, with 11 bases between them. The CDR3 runs 14 residues. CDR3: CASSLGGEPYGYTF. The CDR3 nucleotides are TGTGCCAGCAGTTTAGGTGGCGAGCCTTATGGCTACACCTTC.

This clonotype was seen a handful of times. The chain joins TRBV20-1 to TRBJ1-2; D uncertain. Per germline, CDR1 DFQATT and CDR2 SNEGSKA (reference sequence). The CDR3 is made up of 13 amino acids. Trimming took off 1 base at V and 4 bases at J, with 10 bases between the two ends. The CDR3 DNA reads as TGCAGTGCTAGAGCGGAAAGGACCTATGGCTACACCTTC. Protein product: CSARAERTYGYTF.

This clonotype has ten or more counts. This CDR3 is CASSYSGGANTGELFF. In nucleotides, the CDR3 is TGTGCCAGCAGTTACTCCGGGGGCGCGAACACCGGGGAGCTGTTTTTT. This chain connects TRBV6-5 to TRBJ2-2; D is perhaps TRBD1 or TRBD2 (6 bases each). The CDR3 runs 16 residues. V was cut by 0 bases and J by 0 bases, with 8 bases left in between. Germline values: CDR1 MNHEY, CDR2 SVGAGI.

The chain recombines TRBV29-1 with TRBJ2-6; 7 nucleotides agree with TRBD1. This CDR3 has 14 amino acids. Per the germline V gene, CDR1 is SQVTM and CDR2 is ANQGSEA. V was pared by 6 bases and J by 2 bases, with 4 bases of the junction left unmatched. The CDR3 DNA sequence: TGCAGCGTGGCAGGGGGAGCTGGGGCCAACGTCCTGACTTTC. It translates to CSVAGGAGANVLTF.

There are many counts of this clonotype. The chain joins TRBV28 to TRBJ2-1; 7 bases are a match to TRBD1. Germline V gives CDR1 MDHEN, CDR2 SYDVKM. V shed 4 bases and J 2 bases; nucleotides not matched to a gene: 5. The CDR3 consists of 15 residues. CDR3 region: CASSWGTAAYNEQFF. DNA for the CDR3: TGTGCCAGCAGTTGGGGGACAGCGGCCTACAATGAGCAGTTCTTC.

This clonotype was seen at least ten times. This chain connects TRBV2 to TRBJ1-2, with 11 bases fitting TRBD1. The CDR3 consists of 14 residues. V was clipped by 6 bases and J by 4 bases; unmatched bases: 4. Germline V gene sequence: CDR1 SNHLY, CDR2 FYNNEI. The CDR3 DNA reads as TGTGCCAGCAGCAGGACAGGGGGCAGCTATGGCTACACCTTC. As protein: CASSRTGGSYGYTF.

This clonotype was seen at least ten times. This rearrangement joins TRBV5-8 to TRBJ2-1; 7 bases fit TRBD2. In germline, CDR1 is SGHTS, CDR2 YDEGEE. After removal of 4 bases from V and 10 bases from J, the junction contained 5 bases not matched to a gene. The CDR3 covers 12 residues. The CDR3 protein is CASSRTSVEQFF. For the CDR3, the DNA is TGTGCCAGCAGCCGTACTAGCGTCGAGCAGTTCTTC.